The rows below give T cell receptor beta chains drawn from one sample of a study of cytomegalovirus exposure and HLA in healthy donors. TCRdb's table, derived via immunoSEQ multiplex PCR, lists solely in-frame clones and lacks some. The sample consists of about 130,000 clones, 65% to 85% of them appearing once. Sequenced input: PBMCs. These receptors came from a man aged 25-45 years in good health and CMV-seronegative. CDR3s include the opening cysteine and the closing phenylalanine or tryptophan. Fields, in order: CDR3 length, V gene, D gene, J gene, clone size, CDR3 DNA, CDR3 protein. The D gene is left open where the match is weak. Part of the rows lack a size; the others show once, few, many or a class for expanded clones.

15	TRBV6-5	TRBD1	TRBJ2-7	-	TGTGCCAGCAGAGGGCTCGACAGGGGGCTCAACGAGCAGTACTTC	CASRGLDRGLNEQYF
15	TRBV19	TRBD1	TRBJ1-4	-	TGTGCCAGTAGTCCGTTGGACAGGGGACAGGAAAAACTGTTTTTT	CASSPLDRGQEKLFF
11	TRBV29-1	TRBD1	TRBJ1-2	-	TGCAGCGCCCCGGGACAGGGGAGCTACACCTTC	CSAPGQGSYTF
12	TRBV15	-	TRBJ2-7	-	TGTGCCACCAGCAGAGATGTGGACACGCAGTACTTC	CATSRDVDTQYF
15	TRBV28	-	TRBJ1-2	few	TGTGCCAGCAGTCCGACCGGGGGGATTAACTATGGCTACACCTTC	CASSPTGGINYGYTF
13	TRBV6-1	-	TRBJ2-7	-	TGTGCCACAAAAAGAGGGGGTAACTACGAGCAGTACTTC	CATKRGGNYEQYF
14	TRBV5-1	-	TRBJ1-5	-	TGCGCCAGCAGCTTGAATGGGGCGAATCAGCCCCAGCATTTT	CASSLNGANQPQHF
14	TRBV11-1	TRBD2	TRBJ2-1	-	TGTGCCACCGCCGACAGACTAGCGGGCAGGGAGCAGTTCTTC	CATADRLAGREQFF
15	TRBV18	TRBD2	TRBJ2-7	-	TGTGCCAGCTCCCCTACTAGCGGGGGGGCCCACGAGCAGTACTTC	CASSPTSGGAHEQYF
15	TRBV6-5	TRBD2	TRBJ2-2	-	TGTGCCAGCACGTCGGCGGGGGGGAGCGCCGGGGAGCTGTTTTTT	CASTSAGGSAGELFF
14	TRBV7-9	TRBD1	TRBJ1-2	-	TGTGCCAGCAGAAGGACGACAGGGGACTATGGCTACACCTTC	CASRRTTGDYGYTF
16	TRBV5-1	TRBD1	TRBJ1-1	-	TGCGCCAGCAGCTTGTTGGGACAGGGTCTGAACACTGAAGCTTTCTTT	CASSLLGQGLNTEAFF
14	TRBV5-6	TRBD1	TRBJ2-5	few	TGTGCCAGCAGCGGGGGACAGGGGGGCGAGACCCAGTACTTC	CASSGGQGGETQYF
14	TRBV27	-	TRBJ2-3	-	TGTGCCAGCAGGATCAGTCCTAGCACAGATACGCAGTATTTT	CASRISPSTDTQYF
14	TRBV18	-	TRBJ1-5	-	TGTGCCAGCTCACCATCGGGGTACAATCAGCCCCAGCATTTT	CASSPSGYNQPQHF
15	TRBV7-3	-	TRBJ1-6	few	TGTGCCAGCAGCTCCCCTTCTGAGTATAATTCACCCCTCCACTTT	CASSSPSEYNSPLHF
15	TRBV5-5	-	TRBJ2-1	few	TGTGCCAGCAGCCCGGTGGGTAGCCCCTCCCCGGAGCAGTTCTTC	CASSPVGSPSPEQFF
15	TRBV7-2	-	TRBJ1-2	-	TGTGCCAGCAGCTCCGGGGTTCAACTGGGCTATGGCTACACCTTC	CASSSGVQLGYGYTF
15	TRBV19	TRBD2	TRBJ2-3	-	TGTGCCAGTAGTCTTCGGACTAGCGCCGCAGATACGCAGTATTTT	CASSLRTSAADTQYF
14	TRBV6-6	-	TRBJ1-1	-	TGTGCCAGCAGTTACCCTCCTCAGGACACTGAAGCTTTCTTT	CASSYPPQDTEAFF
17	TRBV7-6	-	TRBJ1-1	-	TGTGCCAGCAGCTTAGTGACGGGGGGTACCAGGGGCGCTGAAGCTTTCTTT	CASSLVTGGTRGAEAFF
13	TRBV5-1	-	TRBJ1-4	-	TGCGCCAGCAGCTGGCAGGGGCCTGAAAAACTGTTTTTT	CASSWQGPEKLFF
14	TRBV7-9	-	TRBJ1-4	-	TGTGCCAGCAGCCCTCGCAGGGATAATGAAAAACTGTTTTTT	CASSPRRDNEKLFF
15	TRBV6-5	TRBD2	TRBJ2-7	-	TGTGCCAGCAGCCCCTCGAGCGGGAGCTCCTACGAGCAGTACTTC	CASSPSSGSSYEQYF
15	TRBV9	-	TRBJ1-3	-	TGTGCCAGCAGCGCGTTACAGGGCCCTGGAAACACCATATATTTT	CASSALQGPGNTIYF
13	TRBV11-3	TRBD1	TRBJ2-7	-	TGTGCCAGCAGCCTGGACAGGGTCCACGAGCAGTACTTC	CASSLDRVHEQYF
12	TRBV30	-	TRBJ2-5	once	TGTGCCTGGACAATAGTTCGGGAGACCCAGTACTTC	CAWTIVRETQYF
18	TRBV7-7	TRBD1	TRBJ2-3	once	TGTGCTAGCAGCCCGGTCCTCGGGGGACAGGGTGAGCAAGATACGCAGTATTTT	CASSPVLGGQGEQDTQYF
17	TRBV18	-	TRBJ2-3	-	TGTGCCAGCTCATTAAGGATGACGGACAGCCTAACAGATACGCAGTATTTT	CASSLRMTDSLTDTQYF
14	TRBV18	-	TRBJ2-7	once	TGTGCCAGCTCCGACGGAGTGGTCCCCTACGAGCAGTACTTC	CASSDGVVPYEQYF
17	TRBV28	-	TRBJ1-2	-	TGTGCCAGCAGTTTAAATGATATGGCAGGGAAGAACTATGGCTACACCTTC	CASSLNDMAGKNYGYTF
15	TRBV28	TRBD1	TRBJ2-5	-	TGTGCCAGCAGTATCGGGGGACAGGGACGAAAGACCCAGTACTTC	CASSIGGQGRKTQYF
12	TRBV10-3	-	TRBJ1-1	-	TGTGCCATCAGTGACGGGGGAGAAGGAGCTTTCTTT	CAISDGGEGAFF
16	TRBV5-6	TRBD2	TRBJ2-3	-	TGTGCCAGCAGCTTGGATCCGGGGGGGCGGACAGATACGCAGTATTTT	CASSLDPGGRTDTQYF